Shown below are 18 T cell receptor beta chains from a single sample sequenced in a study of blood T cell repertoires in COVID-19. The table came from immunoSEQ multiplex PCR; TCRdb's copy has only in-frame clones and leaves some out. The sample contains over 150,000 clones, 81% of which appear only once. Sequenced sample: peripheral blood. The receptors shown here come from a woman of 80 years or more with COVID-19, enrolled during active disease.

This sequence joins TRBV7-8 and TRBJ1-6; the match to TRBD1 covers 9 bases. Unmatched junction bases numbered 13, after V lost 3 bases and J lost 16 bases. Germline values: CDR1 SGHVS, CDR2 FQNEAQ. This CDR3 is built from 15 residues. For the CDR3, the DNA is TGTGCCAGCAGCTTTCAATCCGGGACAGGGCCAAGACTCCACTTT. This translates into CASSFQSGTGPRLHF.

This rearrangement joins TRBV27 to TRBJ1-5; 7 positions match TRBD1. The CDR3 covers 15 residues. The V and J ends lost 4 bases and 2 bases, in that order; junction bases with no gene match: 5. Germline V gene sequence: CDR1 MNHEY, CDR2 SMNVEV (reference sequence). The chain's CDR3 is CASSWDSRGNQPQHF. CDR3 DNA: TGTGCCAGCAGTTGGGACAGCCGTGGCAATCAGCCCCAGCATTTT.

The V and J genes are TRBV7-8 and TRBJ2-5; D is unresolved. The CDR3 consists of 10 residues. CDR1 and CDR2 (germline): SGHVS, FQNEAQ. For the CDR3, the DNA is TGTGCGATTAGCCAAGAGACCCAGTACTTC. This sequence encodes CAISQETQYF.

The chain links TRBV6-2 or TRBV6-3 to TRBJ1-1, with 10 bases aligning to TRBD1. Germline CDR1 MNHEY, CDR2 SVGEGT. The J segment lost 4 bases and the V segment lost 6 bases, leaving 8 bases of the junction unmatched. CDR3 length: 15 residues. The CDR3 region has the DNA TGTGCCAGCAGCTATGACAGGGGGCGCGGCACTGAAGCTTTCTTT. It encodes CASSYDRGRGTEAFF.

The gene calls are TRBV5-1 and TRBJ2-3; tentative D call: TRBD1 (5 bases). Germline CDR1 SGHRS, CDR2 YFSETQ. CDR3 size: 14 residues. Deletions cut 2 bases from V and 1 base from J, with 8 bases between. The CDR3 DNA sequence: TGCGCCAGCAGCTTATTAGGGGGCACAGATACGCAGTATTTT. It specifies CASSLLGGTDTQYF.

The genes are TRBV10-3 and TRBJ2-2; no firm D call. There are 14 residues in the CDR3. V was clipped by 2 bases and J by 0 bases, with 4 bases between them. Germline V lookup: CDR1 ENHRY, CDR2 SYGVKD. The CDR3 region has the DNA TGTGCCATCAGTGAGAGAGCGAACACCGGGGAGCTGTTTTTT. It translates to CAISERANTGELFF.

The rearrangement links TRBV5-1 to TRBJ2-5; 9 nucleotides line up with TRBD1. The CDR3 runs 14 residues. CDR1 is SGHRS and CDR2 is YFSETQ in the germline V gene. Trimming took 4 bases from V and 5 from J; bases not matched to a gene: 6. The CDR3 DNA is TGCGCCAGCAGCACGGGACAGGGATGGGAGACCCAGTACTTC. This gives the protein CASSTGQGWETQYF.

In DNA form, the CDR3 reads TGTGCCAGCAGCTTAGTTCGAAGGGAGGGCACCATATATTTT. Encoded protein: CASSLVRREGTIYF. J is TRBJ1-3 and V is TRBV7-2; D gene ambiguous. The CDR3 is 14 residues long. The V end lost 1 base, the J end lost 9 bases, and 13 bases lay between the germline ends. Germline loops: CDR1 SGHTA, CDR2 FQGNSA.

The chain uses TRBV7-8 and TRBJ1-4, with 7 positions matching TRBD1. This CDR3 spans 15 amino acids. Germline loops: CDR1 SGHVS, CDR2 FQNEAQ. V lost 5 bases, J lost 6 bases, and 9 bases stayed unmatched. The CDR3 loop reads CASSAYRGRDEKLFF. The CDR3 DNA follows: TGTGCCAGCAGCGCCTACAGGGGTAGGGATGAAAAACTGTTTTTT.

Here the CDR3 reads CASSPAGNTIYF. In nucleotides, the CDR3 is TGTGCCAGCAGTCCAGCTGGAAACACCATATATTTT. The V gene is TRBV12-3 or TRBV12-4, the J gene TRBJ1-3, with D uncertain. V dropped 5 bases and J dropped 2 bases, with 4 bases sitting between them. The CDR3 is made up of 12 amino acids.

This rearrangement joins TRBV2 to TRBJ1-1; 7 nucleotides agree with TRBD1. The CDR3 is made up of 15 amino acids. The germline V gene encodes CDR1 SNHLY and CDR2 FYNNEI. The J segment lost 2 bases and the V segment lost 7 bases, leaving 10 bases of the junction unmatched. The CDR3 protein is CASTTRRGRNTEAFF. In nucleotides, the CDR3 is TGTGCCAGCACCACACGAAGGGGGCGAAACACTGAAGCTTTCTTT.

The chain links TRBV6-2 or TRBV6-3 to TRBJ2-1, with D perhaps TRBD1 (5 bases). The V gene lost 2 bases and the J gene lost 0 bases, with 14 bases spanning the gap. Germline CDR1 and CDR2: MNHEY and SVGEGT. CDR3 size: 17 residues. The CDR3 protein is CASSYPLGHRSYNEQFF. CDR3 coding DNA: TGTGCCAGCAGTTACCCTTTGGGGCACCGCTCCTACAATGAGCAGTTCTTC.

V and J are TRBV7-2 and TRBJ2-3; 14 bases map to TRBD2. Germline V gene data show CDR1 as SGHTA and CDR2 as FQGNSA. Trimming took 6 bases from V and 4 from J; bases not matched to a gene: 15. This CDR3 comprises 19 residues. The CDR3 reads CASRTSRTSGGRASDTQYF. The CDR3, as DNA: TGTGCCAGCAGAACTAGTAGGACTAGCGGGGGGCGGGCCTCAGATACGCAGTATTTT.

CDR3 protein: CATSRGRGAGDRNEQFF. CDR3 DNA: TGTGCCACCAGCAGAGGCCGTGGCGCGGGAGATCGGAATGAGCAGTTCTTC. The chain employs TRBV15 and TRBJ2-1, with 7 bases lining up with TRBD2. CDR3 length equals 17 residues. Per germline, CDR1 LNHNV and CDR2 YYDKDF (reference sequence). Trimming at V came to 1 base and at J to 7 bases, leaving 13 bases not matched to a gene.

J is TRBJ1-2 and V is TRBV28; D not certain. This CDR3 region has 14 residues. V was clipped by 3 bases and J by 3 bases, with 11 bases between them. CDR1 MDHEN and CDR2 SYDVKM come from the germline V gene. The CDR3 DNA reads TGTGCCAGCAGTTTTGTTGGCACATACTATGGCTACACCTTC. It encodes CASSFVGTYYGYTF.

A single count supports this clone. A junction end diverges from the germline sequence, so it may reflect a read error. Other DNA sequences in this sample translate to the same CDR3. This chain links TRBV5-1 with TRBJ2-5; D uncertain. The CDR3 length is 12 residues. Germline V gene sequence: CDR1 SGHRS, CDR2 YFSETQ. The CDR3 is CASSYSQETQYF. In nucleotides, the CDR3 is TGCGCCAGCAGCTACAGCCAAGAAACCCAGTACTTC.

The CDR3 reads CASSRDRGYNEQFF. DNA of the CDR3: TGTGCCAGCTCGCGGGACAGGGGCTACAATGAGCAGTTCTTC. This chain links TRBV18 with TRBJ2-1, with 10 bases fitting TRBD1. V shed 6 bases, J shed 3 bases, and the junction held 2 bases outside the gene matches. Germline-derived CDR1 and CDR2 are KGHSH and LQKENI. The CDR3 is 14 residues long.

The chain uses TRBV18 and TRBJ2-3; 7 nucleotides agree with TRBD1. After removal of 3 bases from V and 2 bases from J, the junction contained 2 bases not matched to a gene. This CDR3 region has 14 residues. Germline V gene lookup returns CDR1 KGHSH and CDR2 LQKENI. The CDR3 loop reads CASSPDRATDTQYF. For the CDR3, the DNA is TGTGCCAGCTCACCCGACAGGGCCACAGATACGCAGTATTTT.